This T cell receptor beta chain is drawn from a study of cytomegalovirus exposure and HLA in healthy donors. Study-level points and caveats: Later work associated roughly 15,000 TCR beta sequences with HLA alleles at 0.05 false discovery rate. For presence/absence analyses, sequencing depth was assumed to be roughly uniform across donors.

In the case of this clone: What it binds is not known.

PCR amplification relied on 60 Vbeta primers (plus 13 Jbeta primers). Sequencing was performed with immunoSEQ multiplex PCR; in TCRdb, only in-frame clones are kept and a portion is missing. The sample has about 120,000 clones, 75% to 80% seen once. Per the germline V gene, CDR1 is SNHLY and CDR2 is FYNNEI. The trim removed 4 bases at V and 3 bases at J, leaving 6 bases unmatched. CDR3 length: 15 residues. The TCR sequence derives from a woman between 40 and 55 years old in good health and CMV-seropositive. The sequenced material came from PBMCs. The rearrangement uses TRBV2 and TRBJ2-3, with 8 bases matching TRBD2. CDR3 nucleotide sequence: TGTGCCAGCAGTGTACGGGGGGGCTGGACAGATACGCAGTATTTT. Amino acids: CASSVRGGWTDTQYF.